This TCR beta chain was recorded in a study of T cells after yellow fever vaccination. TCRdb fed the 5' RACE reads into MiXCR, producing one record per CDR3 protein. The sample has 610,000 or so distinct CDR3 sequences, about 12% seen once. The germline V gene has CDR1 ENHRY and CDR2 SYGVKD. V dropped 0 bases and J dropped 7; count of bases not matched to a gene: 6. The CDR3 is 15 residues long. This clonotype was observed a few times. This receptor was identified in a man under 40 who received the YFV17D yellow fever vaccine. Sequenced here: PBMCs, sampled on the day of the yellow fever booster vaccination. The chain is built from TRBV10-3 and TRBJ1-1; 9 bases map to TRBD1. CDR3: CAISESTGGGFEAFF. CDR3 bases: TGTGCCATCAGTGAGTCGACAGGGGGGGGCTTTGAAGCTTTCTTT.